Listed below are T cell receptor beta chains from one sample, sequenced in a study of chemoradiotherapy in HPV16-positive cancers. Generated by immunoSEQ multiplex PCR, the TCRdb table keeps only in-frame clones and is missing some. The sample carries more than 10,000 clones, around 66% recorded once. Collection took place from a patient who underwent chemoradiotherapy. All receptors come from a human donor with HPV-associated anogenital cancer. Both conserved end residues are part of each CDR3. The D gene is left open where the match is weak. Some rows mark clone size as missing; the rest say once, few, many or name a class of expanded clone.

D gene,CDR3 length,clone size,V gene,J gene,CDR3 protein,CDR3 DNA
TRBD1,13,NA,TRBV27,TRBJ1-5,CASSRTGIQPQHF,TGTGCCAGCAGTAGGACAGGGATCCAGCCCCAGCATTTT
TRBD2,14,NA,TRBV10-1,TRBJ2-3,CASSGAGDTDTQYF,TGCGCCAGCAGTGGAGCGGGAGACACAGATACGCAGTATTTT
TRBD2,17,NA,TRBV5-4,TRBJ2-7,CASSAEGGAGEGYEQYF,TGTGCCAGCAGCGCCGAGGGAGGAGCGGGAGAGGGGTACGAGCAGTACTTC
NA,15,few,TRBV19,TRBJ2-7,CASSISQDRSHEQYF,TGTGCCAGTAGTATTTCCCAGGACAGATCCCACGAGCAGTACTTC
NA,14,few,TRBV7-7,TRBJ2-3,CASSLSPTSGTQYF,TGTGCTAGCAGCTTATCCCCGACCTCGGGTACGCAGTATTTT
NA,12,NA,TRBV28,TRBJ1-5,CASSFRTSPQHF,TGTGCCAGCAGTTTCCGGACCTCCCCCCAGCATTTT
NA,11,NA,TRBV28,TRBJ1-1,CASSRNTEAFF,TGTGCCAGTAGTCGGAACACTGAAGCTTTCTTT
NA,14,NA,TRBV9,TRBJ2-7,CASSVVPRAGEQYF,TGTGCCAGCAGCGTAGTGCCCAGGGCGGGCGAGCAGTACTTC
TRBD2,15,NA,TRBV4-2,TRBJ2-7,CASSLSGTSGREQYF,TGTGCCAGCAGCCTCTCCGGGACTAGCGGGAGAGAGCAGTACTTC
NA,15,NA,TRBV11-2,TRBJ2-1,CASSFRSRPVNEQFF,TGTGCCAGCAGCTTCCGGTCTCGACCGGTCAATGAGCAGTTCTTC
NA,15,NA,TRBV2,TRBJ1-4,CASSKEQGPNEKLFF,TGTGCCAGCAGTAAAGAACAGGGTCCTAATGAAAAACTGTTTTTT
NA,12,NA,TRBV10-1,TRBJ2-2,CASSESTGELFF,TGCGCCAGCAGTGAGTCGACCGGGGAGCTGTTTTTT
NA,16,few,TRBV15,TRBJ2-2,CATSRGIREHTGELFF,TGTGCCACCAGCAGAGGTATACGGGAGCACACCGGGGAGCTGTTTTTT
NA,13,NA,TRBV7-9,TRBJ1-1,CASSLDSRMSAFF,TGTGCCAGCAGCTTAGATTCCCGCATGTCTGCTTTCTTT
NA,14,NA,TRBV19,TRBJ2-3,CASRSRGFTDTQYF,TGTGCCAGTAGGTCCAGGGGTTTCACAGATACGCAGTATTTT